This record looks at one TCR beta chain sequence and its context. The target antigen is unknown. This sample was included in a study of cytomegalovirus exposure and HLA in healthy donors. Turning to the study itself: An early data release held tens of millions of unique TCRs from HLA-typed donors.

Study conclusions and caveats: Fewer N-insertions than the approximately 700-donor mean were reportedly shown by an Asian-associated ancestry cluster in a later analysis. As was reported, the classifier diagnosed cytomegalovirus status with high specificity and sensitivity.

Germline V gene lookup returns CDR1 SGDLS and CDR2 YYNGEE. V gave up 0 bases and J gave up 8 bases; unmatched junction bases: 5. The CDR3 consists of 14 residues. PCR employed 60 Vbeta and 13 Jbeta primers. Some clones are missing from TCRdb's copy, which holds only in-frame ones; the method was immunoSEQ multiplex PCR. The repertoire holds around 130,000 clones, more than 65% seen once, with under 3% in the top ten. This TCR was sampled from an older woman in good health and CMV-seropositive. This chain uses TRBV9 with TRBJ1-1, with TRBD1 matching 9 bases. Sequenced material: PBMCs. The CDR3 loop reads CASSVGGTGREAFF. CDR3 nucleotides: TGTGCCAGCAGCGTAGGGGGGACAGGGAGGGAAGCTTTCTTT.